This T cell receptor beta chain was obtained from a study of CD8+ T cells in alopecia areata. Study in general: Oral tofacitinib (5 to 10 mg twice daily) was administered to treated patients. Percentage of affected scalp area was the basis on which treated patients' severity was scored. Study-wide findings and caveats: Mice showed clearer TCR sharing than patients did, a gap that was possibly HLA-related. Among the 100 top clones, expanded CD8+ clones, like scalp clonality, were significantly decreased by tofacitinib.

Regarding treatment: oral pan-JAK inhibitor, 5-10 mg twice daily. Trimming stripped 5 bases from V and 4 bases from J, with 6 bases between. CDR3 length: 11 residues. Germline CDR1 is WSHSY and CDR2 is SAAADI. Remarks on this clone: Antigen specificity is unknown.

The sequencing template was cDNA reverse transcribed from extracted RNA. Profiled with immunoSEQ multiplex PCR; TCRdb holds only in-frame clones, not every one. Of some 220,000 clones listed, more than 45% are singletons. The sample consisted of CD4+ T cells sorted from blood, taken at week 4, from a patient treated with tofacitinib. The source of this sequence is a human donor with alopecia areata. The rearrangement uses TRBV10-2 and TRBJ2-7, with D hard to call. The CDR3 nucleotides read TGCGCCAGCAGTAACGGGTACGAGCAGTACTTC. Translated, it gives CASSNGYEQYF.